The 20 T cell receptor beta chains below were found in one sample sequenced in a study of CD8+CD57+ T cells in acquired aplastic anemia. Profiles of TCR beta VDJ and CDR3 were generated from a genomic DNA template. TCRdb analysed the reads with MiXCR anew, one entry per CDR3 protein. The table shows some 150,000 distinct CDR3 sequences, with over 55% occurring only once. CD8+CD57+ cell expansion, shown by flow cytometry, had occurred in the patients selected for sequencing. Sequenced: sorted CD4+, CD8+, or CD8+CD57+ T cells (not recorded which) from PBMCs. The receptors here all came from a human donor with aplastic anemia.

This clonotype was seen only a few times. The rearrangement links TRBV20-1 to TRBJ2-7; possibly TRBD2 for D (5 bases). Trimming took 6 bases from V and 2 from J, leaving 11 bases between them. This CDR3 is 12 amino acids long. Germline V gene lookup returns CDR1 DFQATT and CDR2 SNEGSKA (reference sequence). The CDR3 nucleotides read TGCAGTGCAGCGGAGCCCGCCTACGAGCAGTACTTC. Protein: CSAAEPAYEQYF.

This rearrangement joins TRBV2 to TRBJ1-3; tentative D call: TRBD1 (6 bases). Germline V gives CDR1 SNHLY, CDR2 FYNNEI. V was cut by 6 bases and J by 0 bases, with 12 bases left in between. The CDR3 is 15 amino acids. The CDR3 here is CASRDQGFSGNTIYF. CDR3 DNA: TGTGCCAGCAGGGACCAGGGGTTCTCTGGAAACACCATATATTTT.

This clonotype was seen ten or more times. The V gene is TRBV27, the J gene TRBJ2-7; 7 bases are shared with TRBD1. V shed 3 bases, J shed 2 bases, and the junction held 7 bases outside the gene matches. CDR3 length equals 15 residues. Germline loops: CDR1 MNHEY, CDR2 SMNVEV (reference sequence). The CDR3 DNA reads TGTGCCAGCAGTTTTACCCCCCAGGGGGCCTACGAGCAGTACTTC. Protein: CASSFTPQGAYEQYF.

This clonotype was counted only a few times. The chain joins TRBV15 to TRBJ1-1; D perhaps matches TRBD1 (5 bases). The CDR3 extends over 13 amino acids. Trimming stripped 6 bases from V and 1 base from J, with 9 bases between. The V gene's germline CDR1 is LNHNV and CDR2 YYDKDF (reference sequence). CDR3 coding DNA: TGTGCCACCAGTCTCGGGGCGAACACTGAAGCTTTCTTT. This codes for CATSLGANTEAFF.

The chain recombines TRBV29-1 with TRBJ2-7; D may be TRBD2 (6 bases). Trimming took 4 bases from V and 3 from J, leaving 10 bases between them. Germline values: CDR1 SQVTM, CDR2 ANQGSEA. This CDR3 spans 12 amino acids. The CDR3 sequence: CSVADGSYEQYF. The CDR3 DNA reads TGCAGCGTTGCCGACGGGAGCTACGAGCAGTACTTC.

The chain combines TRBV7-2 with TRBJ2-3; possibly TRBD2 for D (6 bases). The CDR3 totals 13 residues. Germline assignment: CDR1 SGHTA and CDR2 FQGNSA. V was cut by 5 bases and J by 11 bases, with 17 bases left in between. CDR3 in DNA: TGTGCCAGCAGCCGGGTCTGGGAGGTAGAGCAGTATTTT. Translation gives CASSRVWEVEQYF.

The gene calls are TRBV9 and TRBJ2-3; 8 nucleotides line up with TRBD2. Per the germline V gene, CDR1 is SGDLS and CDR2 is YYNGEE. The V segment lost 3 bases and the J segment 2 bases; nucleotides outside the gene matches: 8. The CDR3 is 16 amino acids. CDR3 DNA sequence: TGTGCCAGCAGCGCCACTCCGGGACTAGACACAGATACGCAGTATTTT. It encodes CASSATPGLDTDTQYF.

This clonotype was seen many times. The V gene is TRBV6-2 or TRBV6-3, the J gene TRBJ2-3; 9 bases line up with TRBD2. The CDR3 sequence is 15 residues long. V dropped 10 bases and J dropped 3; count of bases not matched to a gene: 11. Germline loops: CDR1 MNHEY, CDR2 SVGEGT. CDR3 region: CATRPSGGHTDTQYF. The DNA of the CDR3 is TGTGCCACCCGACCGAGCGGGGGGCATACAGATACGCAGTATTTT.

This rearrangement joins TRBV12-3 or TRBV12-4 to TRBJ2-7, with D possibly matching TRBD1 (5 bases). Trimming pared 1 base from V and 7 bases from J, leaving 14 bases between. This CDR3 region has 14 residues. The CDR3 sequence: CASSLVARVKEQYF. The DNA for the CDR3 is TGTGCCAGCAGTTTAGTCGCCAGGGTGAAGGAGCAGTACTTC.

This clonotype was observed many times. V is TRBV20-1 and J is TRBJ2-3; 12 bases align to TRBD2. V lost 3 bases to trimming and J lost 3 bases; unmatched junction nucleotides: 25. Germline assignment: CDR1 DFQATT and CDR2 SNEGSKA (reference sequence). This CDR3 comprises 22 residues. CDR3 in DNA: TGCAGTGCTAGTCCTATGAGGGAGCAGGGGGCGTCTAGCGGGAGGGTTACAGATACGCAGTATTTT. It encodes CSASPMREQGASSGRVTDTQYF.

The J gene is TRBJ2-1, the V gene TRBV7-9; tentative D call: TRBD1 (6 bases). The CDR3 is 13 residues long. Germline loops: CDR1 SEHNR, CDR2 FQNEAQ (reference sequence). The V gene lost 1 base and the J gene lost 8 bases, with 9 bases spanning the gap. In DNA form, the CDR3 reads TGTGCCAGCAGCTTAGGGACAGTTTATGAGCAGTTCTTC. Translated, it gives CASSLGTVYEQFF.

The genes are TRBV7-9 and TRBJ1-1; D perhaps matches TRBD1 (5 bases). CDR1 is SEHNR and CDR2 is FQNEAQ in the germline V gene (reference sequence). This CDR3 has 14 residues. Trimming shortened V by 4 bases and J by 5 bases, and 14 bases separated the two germline ends. CDR3 nucleotides: TGTGCCAGCAGCTCGGGGACGTCGGGGACTGAAGCTTTCTTT. This codes for CASSSGTSGTEAFF. Based on the CDR3 plus reference TRBV7-9 and TRBJ1-1, the full variable domain is DTGVSQNPRHKITKRGQNVTFRCDPISEHNRLYWYRQTLGQGPEFLTYFQNEAQLEKSRLLSDRFSAERPKGSFSTLEIQRTEQGDSAMYLCASSSGTSGTEAFFGQGTRLTVV.

This rearrangement joins TRBV9 to TRBJ2-1; D could derive from TRBD1 or TRBD2 (5 bases each). The V gene's germline CDR1 is SGDLS and CDR2 YYNGEE. V lost 0 bases and J 2 bases, leaving 15 bases between the germline ends. The CDR3 loop spans 17 amino acids. The CDR3 is CASSVGPDLGAYNEQFF. CDR3 coding DNA: TGTGCCAGCAGCGTAGGTCCCGACCTGGGGGCCTACAATGAGCAGTTCTTC. Complete variable domain (other parts from reference TRBV9 and TRBJ2-1): DSGVTQTPKHLITATGQRVTLRCSPRSGDLSVYWYQQSLDQGLQFLIQYYNGEERAKGNILERFSAQQFPDLHSELNLSSLELGDSALYFCASSVGPDLGAYNEQFFGPGTRLTVL.

A word on this clonotype: Compared with germline, one end of the junction differs, possibly owing to a read error. This sequence joins TRBV13 and TRBJ2-7; the match to TRBD1 covers 7 bases. CDR1 and CDR2 from the germline V gene are PRHDT and FYEKMQ (reference sequence). The CDR3 extends over 16 amino acids. As DNA, the CDR3 is TGCGCCAGCAGCTGGAGCGCACCGGGACAGCACTACGAGCAGTACTTC. Translation gives CASSWSAPGQHYEQYF.

This clonotype came up a few times. The genes are TRBV2 and TRBJ2-7, with D uncertain. The CDR3 contains 13 residues. V dropped 7 bases and J dropped 0 bases, with 10 bases sitting between them. Germline V gene lookup returns CDR1 SNHLY and CDR2 FYNNEI. CDR3 region: CASMGSTSYEQYF. The CDR3 nucleotides read TGTGCCAGCATGGGATCGACCTCCTACGAGCAGTACTTC.

V is TRBV10-2 and J is TRBJ1-1; TRBD1 agrees at 7 bases. CDR3 length equals 13 residues. The ends lost 7 bases at V and 6 bases at J; junction bases unmatched: 8. Germline assignment: CDR1 WSHSY and CDR2 SAAADI. The CDR3 reads CASTEGQGAEAFF. Written as DNA, the CDR3 is TGCGCCAGCACCGAAGGGCAGGGGGCTGAAGCTTTCTTT.

The V call is TRBV7-3, the J call TRBJ1-4; TRBD1 is a possible D gene (5 bases). V dropped 6 bases and J dropped 7 bases, with 12 bases sitting between them. This CDR3 spans 13 amino acids. The germline gives CDR1 SGHTA, CDR2 FQGTGA. The CDR3 DNA sequence: TGTGCCAGCAGTTGGAAAACAGGTGAAAAACTGTTTTTT. It translates to CASSWKTGEKLFF.

A single count supports this clonotype. This CDR3 reads CASSLVGQSPYNEQFF. The CDR3 DNA sequence: TGTGCCAGCAGTTTGGTGGGGCAGAGTCCCTACAATGAGCAGTTCTTC. The gene calls are TRBV28 and TRBJ2-1; D might be TRBD1 (5 bases). This CDR3 comprises 16 residues. CDR1 is MDHEN and CDR2 is SYDVKM in the germline V gene. The V and J ends lost 3 bases and 2 bases respectively, with 14 bases between them.

Only a few counts were recorded for this clonotype. The chain recombines TRBV12-3 or TRBV12-4 with TRBJ2-7; no definite D call. V was pared by 6 bases and J by 3 bases, with 21 bases between. The CDR3 is made up of 16 amino acids. CDR3 in DNA: TGTGCCAGCAGCTTAACCAGGCCGATGGAGCGCTACGAGCAGTACTTC. Translating gives CASSLTRPMERYEQYF.

By frequency in the sample, this clonotype is medium-sized. The chain carries TRBV2 and TRBJ2-7; D not certain. CDR3 length equals 13 residues. In germline, CDR1 is SNHLY, CDR2 FYNNEI. Trimming took 2 bases from V and 4 from J, leaving 9 bases between them. The CDR3 DNA is TGTGCCAGCAGTGAAATGTTGGGGTACGAGCAGTACGTC. Encoded protein: CASSEMLGYEQYV.